Each of the 8 T cell receptor beta chains below was sequenced from the same sample in a study of immune characterization of retroperitoneal liposarcoma. TCRdb processed the PCR reads anew with MiXCR; each CDR3 protein has one entry. Among some 10,000 distinct CDR3 sequences listed, over 35% were seen once. Sequencing was carried out using tumor tissue. The receptors come from a male donor with retroperitoneal liposarcoma.

V and J are TRBV6-4 and TRBJ1-1, with D unresolved. The V gene lost 6 bases and the J gene lost 1 base, with 12 bases spanning the gap. Germline V gives CDR1 MRHNA, CDR2 SNTAGT. This CDR3 is 14 amino acids long. In nucleotides, the CDR3 is TGTGCCAGCAGAAAGGACGGGAGGAACACTGAAGCTTTCTTT. It translates to CASRKDGRNTEAFF.

This clonotype was counted a single time. This chain links TRBV7-2 with TRBJ2-5; TRBD2 agrees at 7 bases. With V trimmed by 4 bases and J by 2 bases, 7 bases remained unmatched. Germline V CDR1 and CDR2: SGHTA, FQGNSA. The CDR3 spans 15 residues. The CDR3 sequence is CASSSYSGPQETQYF. The CDR3 DNA sequence: TGTGCCAGCAGCTCCTATAGCGGGCCACAAGAGACCCAGTACTTC.

This clonotype was seen more than once but under ten times. The chain employs TRBV6-6 and TRBJ2-1; maybe TRBD2 (5 bases). The J call may be mistaken, given a closer DNA end match to TRBJ2-7. CDR3 length: 16 residues. The germline V gene has CDR1 MNHNY and CDR2 SVGAGI (reference sequence). CDR3 DNA: TGTGCCAGCAGTTACTCAGAAGCGGTTAGCTCCTACGAGCAGTACTTC. It translates to CASSYSEAVSSYEQYF.

This rearrangement joins TRBV28 to TRBJ2-6; 7 nucleotides line up with TRBD1. V shed 5 bases and J 4 bases; nucleotides not matched to a gene: 5. The CDR3 contains 15 residues. Germline CDR1 reads MDHEN; CDR2 reads SYDVKM. The DNA for the CDR3 is TGTGCCAGCAGTCCGACAGGGTTGGGGGCCAACGTCCTGACTTTC. It translates to CASSPTGLGANVLTF. Using reference TRBV28 and TRBJ2-6 for the parts outside the CDR3, the full variable domain is DVKVTQSSRYLVKRTGEKVFLECVQDMDHENMFWYRQDPGLGLRLIYFSYDVKMKEKGDIPEGYSVSREKKERFSLILESASTNQTSMYLCASSPTGLGANVLTFGAGSRLTVL.

This clonotype has at least ten counts. This chain joins TRBV6-1 and TRBJ2-1; 10 nucleotides align to TRBD1. Near its end, the DNA agrees better with TRBJ2-7, so the J call may be wrong. This CDR3 is built from 16 residues. Germline assignment: CDR1 MNHNS and CDR2 SASEGT. CDR3 region: CASRRQGAISYNEQYF. As DNA, the CDR3 is TGTGCCAGCAGACGACAGGGGGCTATATCCTACAATGAGCAGTACTTC.

CDR3 DNA: TGTGCCAGCAGTTTGGGTAGCGTCTACAATGAGCAGTTCTTC. It translates to CASSLGSVYNEQFF. The chain links TRBV27 to TRBJ2-1; a weak D match, TRBD2 (5 bases). The CDR3 covers 14 residues. CDR1 is MNHEY, CDR2 SMNVEV, per germline (reference sequence). V was shortened by 3 bases and J by 3 bases, with 9 bases between the two germline ends.

In its sample, this clonotype was seen a few times. The chain joins TRBV27 to TRBJ2-1; D unclear. With 3 bases removed from V and 3 bases from J, the gap between germline ends came to 12 bases. This CDR3 has 15 residues. Germline CDR1 and CDR2: MNHEY and SMNVEV (reference sequence). Here the CDR3 reads CASSLSLPNYNEQFF. The DNA of the CDR3 is TGTGCCAGCAGTTTGAGTCTACCCAACTACAATGAGCAGTTCTTC.

As concerns this clonotype: A much larger clone is a single base away; this may be a read error. This chain uses TRBV27 with TRBJ1-6, with 9 bases identical to TRBD1. Germline V gene sequence: CDR1 MNHEY, CDR2 SMNVEV (reference sequence). CDR3 length: 15 amino acids. CDR3 loop: CAGSFRTGERSPLHF. The CDR3 bases are TGTGCCGGCAGTTTCCGGACAGGGGAGCGGTCACCCCTCCACTTT.